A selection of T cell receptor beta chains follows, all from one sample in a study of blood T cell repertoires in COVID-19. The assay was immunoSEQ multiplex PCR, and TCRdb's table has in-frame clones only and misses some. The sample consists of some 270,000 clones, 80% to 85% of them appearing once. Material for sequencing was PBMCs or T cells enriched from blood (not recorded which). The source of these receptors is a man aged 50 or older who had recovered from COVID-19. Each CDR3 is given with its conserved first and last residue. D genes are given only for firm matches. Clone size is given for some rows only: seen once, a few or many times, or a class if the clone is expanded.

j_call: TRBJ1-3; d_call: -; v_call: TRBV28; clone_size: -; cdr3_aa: CASNPAVHSGNTIYF; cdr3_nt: TGTGCCAGCAACCCGGCGGTGCACTCTGGAAACACCATATATTTT
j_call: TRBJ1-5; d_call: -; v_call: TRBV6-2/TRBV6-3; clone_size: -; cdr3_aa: CASSTRRQASSNQPQHF; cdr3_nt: TGTGCCAGCAGCACTCGGAGACAGGCATCCTCCAATCAGCCCCAGCATTTT
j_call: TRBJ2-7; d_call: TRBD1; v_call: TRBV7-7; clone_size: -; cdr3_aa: CASSPQGAYEQYF; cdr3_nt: TGTGCTAGCAGCCCACAGGGGGCCTACGAGCAGTACTTC
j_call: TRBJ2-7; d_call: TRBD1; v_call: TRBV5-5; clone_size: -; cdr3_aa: CASSLSGTGVHEQYF; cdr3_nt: TGTGCCAGCAGCTTATCCGGGACAGGGGTCCACGAGCAGTACTTC
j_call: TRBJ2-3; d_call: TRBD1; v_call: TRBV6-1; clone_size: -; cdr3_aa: CASRPPGQGTDTQYF; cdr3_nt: TGTGCCAGCAGGCCGCCGGGACAGGGAACAGATACGCAGTATTTT
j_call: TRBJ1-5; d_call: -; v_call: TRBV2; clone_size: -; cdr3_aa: CASSPGQPQHF; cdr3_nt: TGTGCCAGCAGCCCCGGGCAGCCCCAGCATTTT
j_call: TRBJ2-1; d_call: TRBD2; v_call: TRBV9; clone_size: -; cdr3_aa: CASSVGGGGVYEQFF; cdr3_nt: TGTGCCAGCAGCGTAGGGGGGGGTGGGGTCTATGAGCAGTTCTTC
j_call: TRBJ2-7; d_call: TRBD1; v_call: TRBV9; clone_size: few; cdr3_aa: CASSPRTGVYEQYF; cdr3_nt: TGTGCCAGCAGCCCTCGGACAGGAGTCTACGAGCAGTACTTC
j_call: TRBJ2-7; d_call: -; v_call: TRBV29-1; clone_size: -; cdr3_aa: CSVRDILGIYEQYF; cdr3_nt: TGCAGCGTTAGGGACATACTGGGGATCTACGAGCAGTACTTC
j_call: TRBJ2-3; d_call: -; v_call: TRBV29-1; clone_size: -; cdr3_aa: CSALDSGSTDTQYF; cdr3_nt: TGCAGCGCCCTAGATAGCGGAAGCACAGATACGCAGTATTTT
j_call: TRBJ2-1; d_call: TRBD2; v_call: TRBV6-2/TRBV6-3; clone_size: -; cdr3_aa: CASSYLAGVEEQFF; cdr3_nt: TGTGCCAGCAGTTACCTAGCGGGAGTGGAGGAGCAGTTCTTC
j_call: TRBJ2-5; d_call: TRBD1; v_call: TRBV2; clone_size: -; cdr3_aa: CASSEQGVSETQYF; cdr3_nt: TGTGCCAGCAGTGAACAGGGGGTCTCCGAGACCCAGTACTTC
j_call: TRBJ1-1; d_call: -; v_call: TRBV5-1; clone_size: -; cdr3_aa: CASRESNTEAFF; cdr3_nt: TGCGCCAGCAGGGAGTCGAACACTGAAGCTTTCTTT
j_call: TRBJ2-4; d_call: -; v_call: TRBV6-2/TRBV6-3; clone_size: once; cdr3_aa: CASSLGGAIQYF; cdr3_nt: TGTGCCAGCAGTTTAGGAGGGGCCATTCAGTACTTC
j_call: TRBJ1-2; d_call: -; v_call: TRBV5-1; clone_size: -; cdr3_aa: CASSLEGGGEYGYTF; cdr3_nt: TGCGCCAGCAGCTTGGAGGGGGGGGGAGAGTATGGCTACACCTTC
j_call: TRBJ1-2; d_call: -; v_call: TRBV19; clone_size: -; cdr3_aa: CASSIDLLGLSYGYTF; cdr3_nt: TGTGCCAGTAGTATAGATCTATTGGGACTGAGCTATGGCTACACCTTC
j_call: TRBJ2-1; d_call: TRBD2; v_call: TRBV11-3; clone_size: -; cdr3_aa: CASRPGTSGSNEQFF; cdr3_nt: TGTGCCAGCAGGCCCGGGACTAGCGGGAGCAATGAGCAGTTCTTC
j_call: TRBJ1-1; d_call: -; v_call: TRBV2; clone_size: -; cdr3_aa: CASSTRRIMNTEAFF; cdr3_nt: TGTGCCAGCAGTACCCGCAGGATTATGAACACTGAAGCTTTCTTT
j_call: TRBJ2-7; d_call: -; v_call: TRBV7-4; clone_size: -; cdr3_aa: CASSLKGGADLLEQYF; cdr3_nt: TGTGCCAGCAGCTTAAAGGGCGGGGCGGATCTCCTAGAGCAGTACTTC
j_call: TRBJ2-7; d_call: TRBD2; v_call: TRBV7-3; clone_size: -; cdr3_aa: CASSQAGARNEQYF; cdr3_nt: TGTGCCAGCAGCCAAGCGGGAGCAAGGAACGAGCAGTACTTC
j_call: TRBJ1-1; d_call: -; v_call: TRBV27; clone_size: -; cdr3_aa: CASSFLPAGETEAFF; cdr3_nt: TGTGCCAGCAGTTTTCTCCCGGCAGGGGAGACTGAAGCTTTCTTT
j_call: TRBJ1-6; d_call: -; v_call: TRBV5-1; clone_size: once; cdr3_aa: CASSLEGVTVGSPLHF; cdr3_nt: TGCGCCAGCAGCTTGGAAGGGGTTACAGTAGGTTCACCCCTCCACTTT
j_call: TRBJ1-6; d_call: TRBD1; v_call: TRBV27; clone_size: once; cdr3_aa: CASNQEGAGISPLHF; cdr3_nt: TGTGCCAGCAACCAGGAGGGGGCGGGTATTTCACCCCTCCACTTT
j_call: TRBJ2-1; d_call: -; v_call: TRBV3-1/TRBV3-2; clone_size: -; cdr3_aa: CASSRTSFSEQFF; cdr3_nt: TGTGCCAGCAGCCGTACTAGTTTTTCTGAGCAGTTCTTC
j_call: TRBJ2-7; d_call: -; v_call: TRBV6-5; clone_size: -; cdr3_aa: CASSTPSTREQYF; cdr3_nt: TGTGCCAGCAGCACCCCCTCCACGAGGGAGCAGTACTTC
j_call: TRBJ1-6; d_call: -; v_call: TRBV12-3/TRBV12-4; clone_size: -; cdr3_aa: CASDSSYNSPLHF; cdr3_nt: TGTGCCAGCGATAGCTCCTATAATTCACCCCTCCACTTT
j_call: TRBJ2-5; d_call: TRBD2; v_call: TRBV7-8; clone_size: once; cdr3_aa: CASSLGTGTSGFNGETQYF; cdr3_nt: TGTGCCAGCAGCTTGGGTACCGGGACTAGCGGGTTCAACGGGGAGACCCAGTACTTC
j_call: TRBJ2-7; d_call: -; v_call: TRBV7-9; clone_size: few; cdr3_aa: CASSQGDTLYEQYF; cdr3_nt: TGTGCCAGCAGCCAAGGGGACACCCTCTACGAGCAGTACTTC
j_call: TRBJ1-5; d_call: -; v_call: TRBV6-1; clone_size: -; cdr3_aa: CASSEAPQNQPQHF; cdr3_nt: TGTGCCAGCAGTGAAGCGCCCCAGAATCAGCCCCAGCATTTT
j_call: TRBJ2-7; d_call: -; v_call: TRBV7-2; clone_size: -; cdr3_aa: CASSWPVPAGEQYF; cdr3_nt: TGTGCCAGCAGCTGGCCAGTCCCCGCGGGCGAGCAGTACTTC
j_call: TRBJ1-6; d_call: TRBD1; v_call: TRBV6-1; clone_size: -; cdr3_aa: CASSETTGNNSPLHF; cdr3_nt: TGTGCCAGCAGTGAGACGACAGGGAACAATTCACCCCTCCACTTT
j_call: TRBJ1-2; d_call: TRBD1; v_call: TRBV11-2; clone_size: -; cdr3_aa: CASSLVRDSLYGYTF; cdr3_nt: TGTGCCAGCAGCTTAGTCCGGGACAGTCTATATGGCTACACCTTC
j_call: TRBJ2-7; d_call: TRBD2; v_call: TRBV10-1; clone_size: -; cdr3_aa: CASSPSGSSYEQYF; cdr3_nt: TGCGCCAGCAGTCCTAGCGGGAGCTCCTACGAGCAGTACTTC
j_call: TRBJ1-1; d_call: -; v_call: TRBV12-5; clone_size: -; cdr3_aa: CASGLPPKGEFNTEAFF; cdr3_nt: TGTGCTAGTGGTTTGCCTCCGAAGGGAGAATTTAACACTGAAGCTTTCTTT
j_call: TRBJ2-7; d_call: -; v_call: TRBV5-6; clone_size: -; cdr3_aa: CASSPSPGLTYEQYF; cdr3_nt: TGTGCCAGCAGCCCCTCTCCGGGACTGACCTACGAGCAGTACTTC
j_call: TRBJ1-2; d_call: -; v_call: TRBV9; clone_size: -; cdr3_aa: CASSGRATYGYTF; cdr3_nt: TGTGCCAGCAGCGGGAGGGCGACTTATGGCTACACCTTC
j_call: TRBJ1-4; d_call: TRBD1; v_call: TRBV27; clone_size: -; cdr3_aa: CASSPRTGDEKLFF; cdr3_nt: TGTGCCAGCAGTCCACGGACAGGGGACGAAAAACTGTTTTTT
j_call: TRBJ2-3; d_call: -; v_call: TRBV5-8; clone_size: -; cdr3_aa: CASSLGLLTDTQYF; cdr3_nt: TGTGCCAGCAGCTTGGGACTACTCACAGATACGCAGTATTTT
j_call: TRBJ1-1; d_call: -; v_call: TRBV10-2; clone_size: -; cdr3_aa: CASSDQQPRGAFF; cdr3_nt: TGCGCCAGCAGTGACCAACAGCCGAGAGGGGCTTTCTTT
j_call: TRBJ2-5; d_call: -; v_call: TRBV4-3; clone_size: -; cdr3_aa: CASSQARLGQGIETQYF; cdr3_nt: TGCGCCAGCAGCCAGGCAAGGTTGGGGCAGGGAATAGAGACCCAGTACTTC
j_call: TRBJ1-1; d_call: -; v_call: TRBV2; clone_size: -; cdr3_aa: CASTTRGRVTEAFF; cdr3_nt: TGTGCCAGCACGACCCGCGGCAGGGTAACTGAAGCTTTCTTT
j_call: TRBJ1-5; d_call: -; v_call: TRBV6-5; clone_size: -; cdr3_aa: CASSQALNNQPQHF; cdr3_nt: TGTGCCAGCAGCCAGGCGTTGAACAATCAGCCCCAGCATTTT
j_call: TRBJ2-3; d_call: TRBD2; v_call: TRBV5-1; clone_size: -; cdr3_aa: CASSPGLAKTTDTQYF; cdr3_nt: TGCGCCAGCAGCCCTGGACTAGCGAAAACAACAGATACGCAGTATTTT